These 9 T cell receptor beta chains were all obtained from the same sample, sequenced in a study of blood T cells in healthy people across ages. It was with a sample-barcoded 5' primer and a J-beta primer mix that a second PCR of roughly 7 to 12 cycles was run. One entry per CDR3 protein, called by TCRdb with MiXCR from the 5' RACE reads. The sample lists 1.4 million to 1.5 million distinct CDR3 sequences, around 39% occurring once. The sequencing sample was made of blood. These receptors came from a young woman in good health.

This chain uses TRBV29-1 with TRBJ2-4; 9 positions match TRBD1. The J call may be wrong; the DNA end is better matched by TRBJ2-5. This CDR3 comprises 13 residues. Germline V gene data show CDR1 as SQVTM and CDR2 as ANQGSEA. The DNA for the CDR3 is TGCAGCGTTGACCCACAGGGGGCAAAGACCCAGTACTTC. Translated: CSVDPQGAKTQYF.

The chain employs TRBV25-1 and TRBJ2-1; D not certain. Trimming took off 2 bases at V and 0 bases at J, with 14 bases between the two ends. The CDR3 consists of 17 residues. In germline, CDR1 is MGHDK, CDR2 SYGVNS. The CDR3 sequence is CASSERARQSSYNEQFF. The CDR3 DNA follows: TGTGCCAGCAGTGAACGGGCTAGGCAGAGCTCCTACAATGAGCAGTTCTTC.

This clonotype has more than one count but fewer than ten. The chain recombines TRBV6-2 or TRBV6-3 with TRBJ1-2; 7 bases line up with TRBD1. CDR3 size: 14 residues. Trimming cost V 2 bases and J 8 bases; bases outside gene matches: 8. Germline V gives CDR1 MNHEY, CDR2 SVGEGT. CDR3: CASSYGQAAGGYTF. The CDR3 DNA is TGTGCCAGCAGTTACGGACAGGCCGCCGGGGGCTACACCTTC.

As regards this clonotype: One junction end disagrees with the germline gene, perhaps due to a read error. The V and J genes are TRBV7-2 and TRBJ2-3; no firm D call. Per the germline V gene, CDR1 is SGHTA and CDR2 is FQGNSA. The CDR3 consists of 13 residues. The CDR3 region has the DNA TGTGCCACCAGCGAGAGGAACACAGATACGCAGTATTTT. This gives the protein CATSERNTDTQYF.

The V and J genes are TRBV6-2 or TRBV6-3 and TRBJ2-3; TRBD2 agrees at 9 bases. The CDR3 has 16 residues. The junction had 10 bases not matched to a gene; V was cut back by 6 bases and J by 3 bases. Germline CDR1 and CDR2: MNHEY and SVGEGT. The CDR3: CASRERRGGSTDTQYF. The CDR3 region has the DNA TGTGCCAGCAGAGAGAGGCGGGGGGGCTCGACAGATACGCAGTATTTT.

The chain carries TRBV21-1 and TRBJ2-7; TRBD1, the table's D call, lacks a check against the DNA. TRBV21-1 is annotated as a pseudogene. CDR3 size: 16 residues. Written as DNA, the CDR3 is TGTGCCAGCAGCACCCACCGGGACATCCTCTCCTACGAGCAGTACTTC. It specifies CASSTHRDILSYEQYF.

This clonotype was seen only a few times. CDR3 sequence reads: CASSLGQRGNTDTQYF. The CDR3 region has the DNA TGTGCCAGCAGTTTAGGCCAGCGGGGGAACACAGATACGCAGTATTTT. The rearrangement joins TRBV12-3 or TRBV12-4 to TRBJ2-3; 8 nucleotides agree with TRBD2. V shed 1 base, J shed 2 bases, and the junction held 5 bases outside the gene matches. This CDR3 has 16 amino acids.

This clonotype was observed at least ten times. V and J are TRBV20-1 and TRBJ2-7; 9 bases agree with TRBD1. Germline CDR1 is DFQATT and CDR2 is SNEGSKA (reference sequence). Germline trimming cut 5 bases from V and 2 bases from J; bases unmatched to any gene: 1. This CDR3 is built from 12 residues. The CDR3 here is CSAGTGTYEQYF. DNA of the CDR3: TGCAGTGCTGGGACAGGGACCTACGAGCAGTACTTC.

In the case of this clonotype: The germline gene is not matched at one end of the junction; a read error may be the cause. J is TRBJ2-6 and V is TRBV3-1; D unclear. CDR1 and CDR2 from the germline V gene are LGHDT and YNNKEL (reference sequence). The CDR3 sequence is 16 residues long. CDR3 residues: CATSQPEASGANVLTF. In DNA, the CDR3 is TGTGCCACCAGCCAACCCGAAGCGTCCGGGGCCAACGTCCTGACTTTC.